These T cell receptor beta chains were read from a single sample in a study of blood T cell repertoires in COVID-19. Using immunoSEQ multiplex PCR, the repertoire was profiled, and TCRdb retains in-frame clones only, with some absent. Of about 220,000 clones in the sample, around 75% are singletons; the top ten hold 5.1%. The sample consisted of peripheral blood. These receptors all stem from a human donor in a cohort sampled during active COVID-19. Both conserved end residues are part of each CDR3. Each record gives: V gene, J gene, CDR3 protein.

TRBV5-8	TRBJ2-7	CASSFGEGLAGSYEQYF
TRBV19	TRBJ1-2	CASSIPPASGGYTF
TRBV12-3/TRBV12-4	TRBJ2-7	CASLIAGLHEQYF
TRBV7-2	TRBJ2-5	CASSFQGTQYF
TRBV5-1	TRBJ1-5	CASSQTGARNQPQHF
TRBV2	TRBJ2-6	CASSEAGGQGTGANVLTF
TRBV5-1	TRBJ1-3	CASSSSSGAGNTIYF
TRBV25-1	TRBJ2-1	CASTIGTSGRGNEQFF
TRBV11-2	TRBJ2-1	CASSFREGGSYNEQFF
TRBV28	TRBJ2-7	CASSFSGRGPYEQYF
TRBV6-5	TRBJ2-7	CASSRDDGTTYEQYF
TRBV4-3	TRBJ2-1	CASSHPGTGHQEQFF
TRBV7-9	TRBJ2-7	CASSSPVTYEQYF
TRBV7-9	TRBJ2-7	CASTGPSGTTYEQYF
TRBV28	TRBJ2-7	CASSLQGRSYEQYF
TRBV29-1	TRBJ2-7	CSVSGLTYEQYF
TRBV28	TRBJ2-1	CASSLSFGTAYNEQFF
TRBV19	TRBJ2-1	CACRDRANEQFF
TRBV30	TRBJ1-2	CAGGGRAPRNYGYTF
TRBV6-5	TRBJ1-4	CASSYKGQASEKLFF
TRBV4-1	TRBJ1-4	CASSQDLRPGGAGEKLFF
TRBV5-1	TRBJ2-7	CASSSGGAGWEQYF
TRBV5-5	TRBJ1-3	CASSSTDRGRNGNTIYF
TRBV3-1/TRBV3-2	TRBJ2-7	CASSQSPAGYSYEQYF
TRBV27	TRBJ1-6	CASSPRDRGINSPLHF
TRBV5-6	TRBJ1-5	CASSLWGGNQPQHF
TRBV28	TRBJ2-1	CASSLGGRGGNEQFF
TRBV5-4	TRBJ1-1	CASSSAGRGGTEAFF
TRBV11-2	TRBJ1-1	CASSLMGAGGTEAFF
TRBV27	TRBJ2-3	CASSLGQSTDTQYF
TRBV28	TRBJ1-2	CASSFYRDSEMANTF
TRBV19	TRBJ1-1	CASRRAMNTEAFF
TRBV20-1	TRBJ1-1	CSAGQGRAFF
TRBV19	TRBJ1-6	CASSGSGGVSPLHF
TRBV19	TRBJ1-2	CASTVRGQLYGYTF
TRBV29-1	TRBJ1-3	CSVGGDSGNTIYF
TRBV19	TRBJ2-1	CASKGITSGDYNEQFF
TRBV7-2	TRBJ2-3	CASSPLSGRWSTDTQYF
TRBV7-2	TRBJ2-5	CASSLSSGTETQYF
TRBV3-1/TRBV3-2	TRBJ2-7	CASSGGRATYEQYF
TRBV24-1	TRBJ2-6	CATSDTSGLRGGANVLTF
TRBV30	TRBJ1-5	CALQGSDQPQHF
TRBV4-3	TRBJ2-3	CASSQEGTSTDTQYF
TRBV11-2	TRBJ1-3	CASSRDRKGNTIYF
TRBV2	TRBJ2-1	CASSTTGGSYNEQFF
TRBV7-2	TRBJ2-3	CASSSSGGWHTQYF
TRBV6-1	TRBJ2-1	CASSDRRDRGNNEQFF
TRBV5-1	TRBJ2-1	CASRTGYYNEQFF
TRBV20-1	TRBJ2-5	CSASNRASKSQYF
TRBV30	TRBJ2-7	CALTGTGYEQYF
TRBV19	TRBJ1-1	CASSIRGQGFTEAFF
TRBV6-5	TRBJ1-1	CASSYTTRGTEAFF
TRBV15	TRBJ2-7	CATSSGGGNEQYF